This T cell receptor (beta chain) originates from a study of control samples from healthy donors and cancer patients. Some clones are missing from TCRdb's copy, which holds only in-frame ones; the method was immunoSEQ multiplex PCR. The table has 100,000 to 150,000 clones, approximately 92% seen once. The CDR3 covers 20 residues. The V gene lost 1 base and the J gene lost 5 bases, with 26 bases spanning the gap. Germline CDR1 reads SSHAT; CDR2 reads FNYEAQ (reference sequence). The receptor's source is an elderly man with head and neck cancer. The rearrangement links TRBV7-7 to TRBJ2-2; a possible D gene is TRBD2 (6 bases). Material: PBMCs. CDR3 region: CASSLVFGGTGSGLTGELFF. The CDR3 bases are TGTGCCAGCAGCTTAGTATTTGGCGGGACCGGGTCGGGTTTGACCGGGGAGCTGTTTTTT.